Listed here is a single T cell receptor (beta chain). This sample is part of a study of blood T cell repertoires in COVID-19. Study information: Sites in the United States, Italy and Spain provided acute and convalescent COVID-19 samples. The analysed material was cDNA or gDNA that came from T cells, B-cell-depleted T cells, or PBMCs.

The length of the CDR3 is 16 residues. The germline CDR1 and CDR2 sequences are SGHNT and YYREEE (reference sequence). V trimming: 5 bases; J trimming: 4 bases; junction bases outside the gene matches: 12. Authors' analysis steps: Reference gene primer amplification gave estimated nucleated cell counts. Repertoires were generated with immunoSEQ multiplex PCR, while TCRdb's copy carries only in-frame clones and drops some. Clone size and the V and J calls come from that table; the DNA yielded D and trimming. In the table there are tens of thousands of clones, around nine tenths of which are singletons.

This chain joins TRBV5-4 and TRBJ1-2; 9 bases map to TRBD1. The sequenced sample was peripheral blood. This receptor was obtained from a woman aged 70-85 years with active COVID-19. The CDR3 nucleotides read TGTGCCAGCAGGAATCAACTCGGGACAGGGACCTATGGCTACACCTTC. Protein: CASRNQLGTGTYGYTF. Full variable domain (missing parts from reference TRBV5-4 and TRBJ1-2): ETGVTQSPTHLIKTRGQQVTLRCSSQSGHNTVSWYQQALGQGPQFIFQYYREEENGRGNFPPRFSGLQFPNYSSELNVNALELDDSALYLCASRNQLGTGTYGYTFGSGTRLTVV.